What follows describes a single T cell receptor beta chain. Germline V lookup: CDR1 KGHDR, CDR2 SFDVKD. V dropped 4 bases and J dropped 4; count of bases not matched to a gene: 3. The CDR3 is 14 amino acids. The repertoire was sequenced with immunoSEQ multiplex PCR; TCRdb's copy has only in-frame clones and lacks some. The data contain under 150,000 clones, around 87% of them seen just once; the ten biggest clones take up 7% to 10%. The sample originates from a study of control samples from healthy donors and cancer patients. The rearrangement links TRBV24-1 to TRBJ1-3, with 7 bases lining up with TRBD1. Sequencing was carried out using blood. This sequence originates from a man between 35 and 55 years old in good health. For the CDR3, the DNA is TGTGCCACCAGTGACACGGGACAGGGAAACACCATATATTTT. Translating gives CATSDTGQGNTIYF.